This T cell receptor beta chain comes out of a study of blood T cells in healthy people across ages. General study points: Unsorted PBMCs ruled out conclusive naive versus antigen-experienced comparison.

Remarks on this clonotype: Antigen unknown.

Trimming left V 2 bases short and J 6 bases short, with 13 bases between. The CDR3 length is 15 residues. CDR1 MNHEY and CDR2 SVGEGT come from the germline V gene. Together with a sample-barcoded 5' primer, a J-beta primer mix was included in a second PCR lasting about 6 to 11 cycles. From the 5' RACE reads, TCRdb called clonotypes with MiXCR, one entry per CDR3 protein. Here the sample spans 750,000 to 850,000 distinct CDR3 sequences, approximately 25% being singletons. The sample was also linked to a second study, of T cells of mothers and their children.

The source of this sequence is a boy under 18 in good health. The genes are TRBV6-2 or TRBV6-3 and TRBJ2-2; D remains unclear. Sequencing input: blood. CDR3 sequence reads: CASSYPWSVAGELFF. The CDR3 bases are TGTGCCAGCAGTTACCCGTGGTCTGTTGCCGGGGAGCTGTTTTTT.